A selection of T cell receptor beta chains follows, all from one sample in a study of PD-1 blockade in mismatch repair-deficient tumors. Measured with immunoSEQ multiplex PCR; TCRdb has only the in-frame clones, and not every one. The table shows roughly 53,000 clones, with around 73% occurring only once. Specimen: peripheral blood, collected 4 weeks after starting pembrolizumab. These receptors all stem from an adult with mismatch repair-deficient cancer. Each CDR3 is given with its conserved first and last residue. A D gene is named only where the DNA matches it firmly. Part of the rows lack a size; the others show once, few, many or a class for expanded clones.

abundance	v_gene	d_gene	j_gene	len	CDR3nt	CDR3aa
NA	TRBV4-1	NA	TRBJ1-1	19	TGCGCCAGCAGACCCCCCGGACAAGATCTAACGCGGGGGAACACTGAAGCTTTCTTT	CASRPPGQDLTRGNTEAFF
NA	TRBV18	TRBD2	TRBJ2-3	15	TGTGCCAGCTCCCAACTAGCGTTAGGGACAGATACGCAGTATTTT	CASSQLALGTDTQYF
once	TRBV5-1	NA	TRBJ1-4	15	TGCGCCAGCAGCTTGGGACACGGCGGACAGGAAAAACTGTTTTTT	CASSLGHGGQEKLFF
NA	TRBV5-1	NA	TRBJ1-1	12	TGCGCCAGCAGAACAGGGAACACTGAAGCTTTCTTT	CASRTGNTEAFF
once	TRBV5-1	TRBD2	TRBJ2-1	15	TGCGCCAGCAGCGATAGCGGGAGTCTAACGGGGGAGCAGTTCTTC	CASSDSGSLTGEQFF
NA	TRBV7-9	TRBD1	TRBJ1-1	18	TGTGCCAGCAGTTCCACCGGGACAGGGATAGGGATGAACACTGAAGCTTTCTTT	CASSSTGTGIGMNTEAFF
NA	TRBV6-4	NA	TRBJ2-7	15	TGTGCCAGCAGTGACCCATCGGGGCAGGGCCACGAGCAGTACTTC	CASSDPSGQGHEQYF
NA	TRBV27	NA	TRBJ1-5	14	TGTGCCAGCAGTTTGGAGGGCCCCTATCAGCCCCAGCATTTT	CASSLEGPYQPQHF
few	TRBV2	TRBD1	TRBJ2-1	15	TGTGCCAGCAGTGAAGCGGGACAGGGCTCTAGGGAGCAGTTCTTC	CASSEAGQGSREQFF
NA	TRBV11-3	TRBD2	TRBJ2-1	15	TGTGCCAGCAGCTTACGAGGGAGGGCCCTCGATGAGCAGTTCTTC	CASSLRGRALDEQFF
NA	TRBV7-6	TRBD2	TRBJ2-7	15	TGTGCCAGCAGCTTAGGGGCTAGCGGGAGTAACGAGCAGTACTTC	CASSLGASGSNEQYF
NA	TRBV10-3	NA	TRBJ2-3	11	TGTGCCACCGACAAAACAGATACGCAGTATTTT	CATDKTDTQYF
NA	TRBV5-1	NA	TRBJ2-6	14	TGCGCCAGCAGGACGACGTCCGGGGCCAACGTCCTGACTTTC	CASRTTSGANVLTF